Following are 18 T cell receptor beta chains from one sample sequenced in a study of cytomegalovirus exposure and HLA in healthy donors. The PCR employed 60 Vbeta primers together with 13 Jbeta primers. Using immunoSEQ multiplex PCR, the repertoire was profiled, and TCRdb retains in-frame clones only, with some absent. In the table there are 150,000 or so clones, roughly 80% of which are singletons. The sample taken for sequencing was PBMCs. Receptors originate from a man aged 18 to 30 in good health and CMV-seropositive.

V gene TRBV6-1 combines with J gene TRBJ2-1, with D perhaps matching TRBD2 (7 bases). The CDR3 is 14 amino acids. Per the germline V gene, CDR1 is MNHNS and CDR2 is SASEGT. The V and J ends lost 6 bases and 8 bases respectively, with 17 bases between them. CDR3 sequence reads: CASRGGGPFYEQFF. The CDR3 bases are TGTGCCAGCAGAGGCGGGGGCCCGTTCTATGAGCAGTTCTTC.

Here the CDR3 DNA reads TGCACCAGCAGCCAAGCCGTTCAGGAGGGCCCCTACAATGAGCAGTTCTTC. Amino acid sequence: CTSSQAVQEGPYNEQFF. The J gene is TRBJ2-1, the V gene TRBV1; the DNA was not compared with TRBD2, the D call given in the table. TRBV1 is listed as a pseudogene. The CDR3 runs 17 residues.

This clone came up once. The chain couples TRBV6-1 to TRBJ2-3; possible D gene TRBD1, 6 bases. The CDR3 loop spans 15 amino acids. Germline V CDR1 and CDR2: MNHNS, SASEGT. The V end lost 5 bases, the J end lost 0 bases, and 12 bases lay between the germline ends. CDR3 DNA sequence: TGTGCCAGCAGTCCGACAGGAACTAGCACAGATACGCAGTATTTT. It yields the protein CASSPTGTSTDTQYF.

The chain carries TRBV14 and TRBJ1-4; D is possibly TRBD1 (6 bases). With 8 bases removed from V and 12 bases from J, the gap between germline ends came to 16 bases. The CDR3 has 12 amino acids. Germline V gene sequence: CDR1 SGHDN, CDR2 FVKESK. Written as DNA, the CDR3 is TGTGCCAGCGGATTGGGGGCCAGACAACTGTTTTTT. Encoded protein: CASGLGARQLFF.

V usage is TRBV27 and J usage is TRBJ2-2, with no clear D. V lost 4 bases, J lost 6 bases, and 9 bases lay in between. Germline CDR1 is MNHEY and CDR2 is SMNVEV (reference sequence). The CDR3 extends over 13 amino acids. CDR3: CASSSIVSGELFF. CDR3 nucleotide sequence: TGTGCCAGCAGTTCAATAGTATCCGGGGAGCTGTTTTTT.

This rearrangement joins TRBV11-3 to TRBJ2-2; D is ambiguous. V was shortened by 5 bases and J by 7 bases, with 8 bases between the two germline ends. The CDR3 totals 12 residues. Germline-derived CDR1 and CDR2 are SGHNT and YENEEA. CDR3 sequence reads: CASSPRSGELFF. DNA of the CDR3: TGTGCCAGCAGCCCTCGCAGCGGGGAGCTGTTTTTT.

CDR3 nucleotide sequence: TGTGCCAGCAGGGGACAGTGGAACACTGAAGCTTTCTTT. Translated, it gives CASRGQWNTEAFF. The chain is built from TRBV28 and TRBJ1-1, with TRBD1 matching over 7 bases. The CDR3 length is 13 residues. The germline V gene has CDR1 MDHEN and CDR2 SYDVKM. Trimming cost V 6 bases and J 1 base; bases outside gene matches: 2.

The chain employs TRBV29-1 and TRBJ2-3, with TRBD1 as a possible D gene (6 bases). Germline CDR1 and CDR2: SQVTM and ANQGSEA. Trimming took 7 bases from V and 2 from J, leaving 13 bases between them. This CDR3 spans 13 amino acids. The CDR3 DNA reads TGCAGCGCCGGACGACAGGACACAGATACGCAGTATTTT. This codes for CSAGRQDTDTQYF.

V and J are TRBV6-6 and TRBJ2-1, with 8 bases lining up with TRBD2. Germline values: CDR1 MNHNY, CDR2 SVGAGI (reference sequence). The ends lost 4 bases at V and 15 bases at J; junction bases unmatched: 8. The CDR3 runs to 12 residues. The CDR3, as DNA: TGTGCCAGCAGTTCCTCCGGGGGGGATCGGTTCTTC. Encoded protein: CASSSSGGDRFF.

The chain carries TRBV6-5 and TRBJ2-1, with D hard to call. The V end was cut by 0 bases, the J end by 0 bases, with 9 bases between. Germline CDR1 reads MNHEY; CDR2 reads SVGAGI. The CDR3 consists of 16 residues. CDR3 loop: CASSYSIGSSYNEQFF. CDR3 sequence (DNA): TGTGCCAGCAGTTACTCGATCGGTAGCTCCTACAATGAGCAGTTCTTC.

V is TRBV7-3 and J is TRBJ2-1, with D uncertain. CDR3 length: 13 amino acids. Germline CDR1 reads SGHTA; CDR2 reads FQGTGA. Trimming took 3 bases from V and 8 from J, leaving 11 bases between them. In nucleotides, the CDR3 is TGTGCCAGCAGCTTTTTCTTGGCGGATGAGCAGTTCTTC. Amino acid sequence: CASSFFLADEQFF. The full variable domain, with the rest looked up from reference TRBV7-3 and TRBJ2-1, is GAGVSQTPSNKVTEKGKYVELRCDPISGHTALYWYRQSLGQGPEFLIYFQGTGAADDSGLPNDRFFAVRPEGSVSTLKIQRTERGDSAVYLCASSFFLADEQFFGPGTRLTVL.

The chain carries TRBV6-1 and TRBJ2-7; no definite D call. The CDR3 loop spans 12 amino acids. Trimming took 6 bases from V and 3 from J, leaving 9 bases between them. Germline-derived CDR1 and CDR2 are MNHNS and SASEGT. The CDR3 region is CASSRLYYEQYF. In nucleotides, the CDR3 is TGTGCCAGCAGCAGGTTGTACTACGAGCAGTACTTC.

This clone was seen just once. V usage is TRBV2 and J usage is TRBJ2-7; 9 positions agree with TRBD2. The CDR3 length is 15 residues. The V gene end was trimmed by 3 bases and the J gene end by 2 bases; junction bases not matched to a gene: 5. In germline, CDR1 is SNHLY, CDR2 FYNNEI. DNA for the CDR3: TGTGCCAGCAGTGAGACTAGCGGAGGCCCCTACGAGCAGTACTTC. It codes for CASSETSGGPYEQYF.

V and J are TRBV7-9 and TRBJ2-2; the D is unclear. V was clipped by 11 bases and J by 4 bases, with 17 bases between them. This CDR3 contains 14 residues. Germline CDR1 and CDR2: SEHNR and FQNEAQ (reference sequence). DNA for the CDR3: TGTGCCGGCCGGGTCCCTGGAATCACCGGGGAGCTGTTTTTT. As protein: CAGRVPGITGELFF.

CDR3 DNA sequence: TGTGCCAGCAGCCAGGACGGGACTAGCGTTGTCTTCGAGCAGTACTTC. Translation: CASSQDGTSVVFEQYF. The chain recombines TRBV27 with TRBJ2-7, with 10 bases fitting TRBD2. The V and J ends lost 6 bases and 6 bases, in that order; junction bases with no gene match: 14. This CDR3 is built from 16 residues. The germline CDR1 and CDR2 sequences are MNHEY and SMNVEV (reference sequence).

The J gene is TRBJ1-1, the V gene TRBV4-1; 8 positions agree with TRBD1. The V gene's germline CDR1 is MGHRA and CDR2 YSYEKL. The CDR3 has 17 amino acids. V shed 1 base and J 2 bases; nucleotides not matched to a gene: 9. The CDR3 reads CASSQGRTGGINTEAFF. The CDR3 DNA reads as TGCGCCAGCAGCCAAGGAAGAACAGGGGGAATAAACACTGAAGCTTTCTTT.

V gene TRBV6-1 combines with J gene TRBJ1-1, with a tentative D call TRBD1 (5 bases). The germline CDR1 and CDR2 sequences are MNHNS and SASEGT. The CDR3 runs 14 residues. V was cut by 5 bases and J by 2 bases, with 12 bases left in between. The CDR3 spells CASSRQFLNTEAFF. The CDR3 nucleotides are TGTGCCAGCAGTCGACAGTTTTTAAACACTGAAGCTTTCTTT.

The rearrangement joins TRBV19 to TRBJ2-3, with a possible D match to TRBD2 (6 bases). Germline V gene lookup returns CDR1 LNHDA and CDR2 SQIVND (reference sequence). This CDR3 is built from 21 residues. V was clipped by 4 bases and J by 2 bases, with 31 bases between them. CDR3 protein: CASSRTGVGATRGSLTDTQYF. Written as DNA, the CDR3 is TGTGCCAGTAGTAGGACGGGGGTTGGGGCGACGCGTGGGTCTCTCACAGATACGCAGTATTTT.